These 9 T cell receptor beta chains originate from one sample sequenced in a study of T-cell reconstitution after alpha-beta-depleted transplantation in children. Unique molecular identifiers were built into the TCRbeta library. TCRdb re-called the PCR reads through MiXCR, storing one row per CDR3 protein. The sample shows around 600,000 distinct CDR3 sequences, 23% of them seen only once. This specimen was PBMCs, mostly from graft donor cells, taken 360 days after TCRalphabeta/CD19-depleted stem cell transplant. The receptors originated from a boy under two years old who had a stem cell transplant for acute myeloid leukemia, so the T cells may come from the graft donor.

This chain connects TRBV6-2 or TRBV6-3 to TRBJ2-6; 7 nucleotides line up with TRBD2. The V gene's germline CDR1 is MNHEY and CDR2 SVGEGT. The CDR3 loop spans 19 amino acids. J gave up 1 base and V 0 bases, and 9 bases lay outside the gene matches. CDR3 region: CASSYSVGLESSGANVLTF. The CDR3 bases are TGTGCCAGCAGTTACTCGGTCGGACTAGAAAGTTCTGGGGCCAACGTCCTGACTTTC.

The chain carries TRBV25-1 and TRBJ2-7, with TRBD2 identical over 8 bases. CDR3 size: 13 residues. The V gene end was trimmed by 10 bases and the J gene end by 4 bases; junction bases not matched to a gene: 9. Germline assignment: CDR1 MGHDK and CDR2 SYGVNS. The CDR3 loop is CATGRAGGYEQYF. Written as DNA, the CDR3 is TGTGCCACCGGGAGGGCAGGAGGATACGAGCAGTACTTC.

This clonotype has more than one count but fewer than ten. The J gene is TRBJ2-2, the V gene TRBV27, with TRBD2 matching 12 bases. The V gene end was trimmed by 8 bases and the J gene end by 4 bases; junction bases not matched to a gene: 8. This CDR3 spans 16 amino acids. The germline CDR1 and CDR2 sequences are MNHEY and SMNVEV (reference sequence). The CDR3 sequence is CASGRRTSGTTGELFF. In DNA, the CDR3 is TGTGCCAGCGGTCGGAGGACTAGCGGGACCACCGGGGAGCTGTTTTTT.

This clonotype has a handful of counts. The rearrangement uses TRBV24-1 and TRBJ2-1; TRBD1 aligns across 7 bases. The CDR3 has 16 residues. The V segment lost 3 bases and the J segment 3 bases; nucleotides outside the gene matches: 7. Germline loops: CDR1 KGHDR, CDR2 SFDVKD. The CDR3 DNA follows: TGTGCCACCAGTGATCGAGCGACAGGGATCTACAATGAGCAGTTCTTC. Its translation is CATSDRATGIYNEQFF.

This clonotype was observed a handful of times. V is TRBV6-5 and J is TRBJ2-1, with 7 bases fitting TRBD2. This CDR3 is built from 16 residues. With 4 bases clipped from V and 2 bases from J, the junction kept 8 bases outside the gene matches. CDR1 and CDR2 (germline): MNHEY, SVGAGI. CDR3 in amino acids: CASSSQRGPPYNEQFF. CDR3 coding DNA: TGTGCCAGCAGTTCCCAGCGGGGCCCTCCCTACAATGAGCAGTTCTTC.

This clonotype appeared many times. The chain combines TRBV20-1 with TRBJ2-5; no clear D gene. Germline lookup yields CDR1 DFQATT and CDR2 SNEGSKA (reference sequence). This CDR3 spans 13 amino acids. The V and J ends lost 1 base and 1 base respectively, with 7 bases between them. Here the CDR3 reads CSARGEAQETQYF. CDR3 bases: TGCAGTGCTAGAGGCGAGGCCCAAGAGACCCAGTACTTC.

Only one count was recorded for this clonotype. The rearrangement joins TRBV5-1 to TRBJ2-3, with 8 bases matching TRBD2. The CDR3 runs 16 residues. The germline V gene has CDR1 SGHRS and CDR2 YFSETQ. V dropped 1 base and J dropped 4; count of bases not matched to a gene: 8. For the CDR3, the DNA is TGCGCCAGCAGCTTGTCGATAGCGGGGCCTTCAGATACGCAGTATTTT. This sequence encodes CASSLSIAGPSDTQYF.

V and J are TRBV11-2 and TRBJ2-1, with TRBD2 identical over 7 bases. V was pared by 2 bases and J by 0 bases, with 1 base of the junction left unmatched. From germline, CDR1 is SGHAT and CDR2 FQNNGV. The length of the CDR3 is 15 residues. In DNA, the CDR3 is TGTGCCAGCAGCTTAAGCGGGGACTCCTACAATGAGCAGTTCTTC. Translating it yields CASSLSGDSYNEQFF.

In its sample, this clonotype was seen a few times. The V gene is TRBV20-1, the J gene TRBJ2-2; TRBD1 is a possible D gene (5 bases). Germline CDR1 DFQATT, CDR2 SNEGSKA (reference sequence). V was clipped by 5 bases and J by 0 bases, with 10 bases between them. CDR3 size: 14 residues. The CDR3 nucleotides are TGCAGTGCTTACAGGCCTTCGAACACCGGGGAGCTGTTTTTT. Protein product: CSAYRPSNTGELFF.